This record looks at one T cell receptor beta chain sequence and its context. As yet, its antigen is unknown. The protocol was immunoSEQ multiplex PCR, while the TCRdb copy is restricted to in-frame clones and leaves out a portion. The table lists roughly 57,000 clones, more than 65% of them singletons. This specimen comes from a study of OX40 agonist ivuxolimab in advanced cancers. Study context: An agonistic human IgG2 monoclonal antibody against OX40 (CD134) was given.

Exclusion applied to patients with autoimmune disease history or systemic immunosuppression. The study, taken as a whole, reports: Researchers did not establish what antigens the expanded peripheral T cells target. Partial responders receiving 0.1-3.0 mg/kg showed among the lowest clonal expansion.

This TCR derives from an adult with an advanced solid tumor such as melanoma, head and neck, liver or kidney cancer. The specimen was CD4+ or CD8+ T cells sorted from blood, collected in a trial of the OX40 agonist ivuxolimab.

CDR3 region: CASSEVGGELFF. Written as DNA, the CDR3 is TGTGCCAGCAGTGAAGTTGGCGGGGAGCTGTTTTTT. This chain joins TRBV6-1 and TRBJ2-2; D is undetermined. The CDR3 has 12 residues. Germline CDR1 is MNHNS and CDR2 is SASEGT. V lost 1 base to trimming and J lost 7 bases, with 4 bases between them.